This entry is about one TCR beta chain. This clonotype was counted at least ten times. Its binding antigen is unknown. No base quality information exists; no much larger clone differs at one position. The sample belongs to a study of human T cells and chemical hapten exposure (dated by TCRdb to the early 2020s). Some background on the complete study: The libraries were sequenced as a pool, and the TCR yield per sample differed mostly because of small variations in library volumes within the pool. The study tracked peripheral blood TCR repertoire changes in vivo during primary and secondary sensitization to the hapten diphenylcyclopropenone (DPC) in alopecia patients. Both TCR alpha and TCR beta chains were sequenced from each blood RNA sample. Beyond this particular receptor, the publication reports: Repeated subsampling changed both the strength of the expansion versus patch-test correlation and the threshold at which the correlation became significant. The number of TCRs above 1 in 1000 frequency did not change with DPC sensitization; there was no evidence of global repertoire structure alterations.

Unfractionated whole blood was collected in Tempus Blood RNA tubes, and total RNA was extracted from that blood. A few healthy volunteers were used as TCR sequencing controls and were bled at day 0, 2 weeks and 6 weeks. The method behind the library was 5' RACE. Sequencing was performed on an Illumina MiSeq. Library preparation attached unique molecular identifiers to individual cDNA molecules for quantitative, reproducible TCR counting. Under the source paper's analysis protocol: The median number of TCRs per sample was roughly 98,000, ranging from 23,224 to 690,600. The Decombinator software suite was used to annotate V, J and CDR3 in the TCR reads. To make PS versus PT1 abundance plots, every sample was subsampled to the same number of TCRs (28,000). TCRs were defined as expanded if absent before sensitization and observed at least eight times at the 2-week time point. TCRdb handled the public reads itself, with Q25 trimming in fastp and clone calling in MiXCR, and kept productive beta chains. Identical CDR3 proteins give one entry, which carries the most common genes and DNA. The V and J calls follow TCRdb's processing rather than the paper's. The sample table contains about 140,000 distinct CDR3 sequences; only one count was recorded for roughly 4% of them. The top ten clonotypes cover 1.2% to 1.5% of the sample.

V ends up 5 bases short and J 6 bases short, with an unmatched junction base count of 4. The CDR3 measures 14 amino acids from cysteine to phenylalanine. The read is trimmed to its CDR3 DNA, 42 bases read in frame from base 1. The rearranged chain carries TRBV12-3 or TRBV12-4 and TRBJ2-1, and TRBD2 matches 10 of the central bases. This clonotype was obtained from a female donor in good health. The nucleotides read TGTGCCAGCAGTCTACTAGCGGGACGCAATGAGCAGTTCTTC. This gives the protein CASSLLAGRNEQFF.